In this sample, the clone carrying this T cell receptor beta chain turned up many times. The antigen remains unidentified. Trimming cost V 5 bases and J 6 bases; bases outside gene matches: 11. The CDR3 runs to 15 residues. Germline V gene data show CDR1 as DFQATT and CDR2 as SNEGSKA (reference sequence). This entry belongs to a study of T-cell reconstitution after alpha-beta-depleted transplantation in children. During its preparation, the TCRbeta library received unique molecular identifiers. TCRdb ran MiXCR on the PCR reads and lists one entry per CDR3 protein. The sample holds about 300,000 distinct CDR3 sequences, roughly 9.1% seen once. Study conclusions and caveats: Expanded clones from the graft, numbering several hundred, reportedly supplied alpha-beta T cells about two months after transplant. Diversity and T-cell counts at one year after transplant derived mostly from new T cells.

Sequencing was performed on PBMCs, taken before TCRalphabeta/CD19-depleted stem cell transplant. The chain couples TRBV20-1 to TRBJ2-4, with 9 bases matching TRBD2. This clonotype was obtained from a boy in the first two years of life with acute myeloid leukemia, due to receive a stem cell transplant. The CDR3 DNA reads TGCAGTGCTGGCGGGGGCGGGGGGGCCGGAAACATTCAGTACTTC. It yields the protein CSAGGGGGAGNIQYF.